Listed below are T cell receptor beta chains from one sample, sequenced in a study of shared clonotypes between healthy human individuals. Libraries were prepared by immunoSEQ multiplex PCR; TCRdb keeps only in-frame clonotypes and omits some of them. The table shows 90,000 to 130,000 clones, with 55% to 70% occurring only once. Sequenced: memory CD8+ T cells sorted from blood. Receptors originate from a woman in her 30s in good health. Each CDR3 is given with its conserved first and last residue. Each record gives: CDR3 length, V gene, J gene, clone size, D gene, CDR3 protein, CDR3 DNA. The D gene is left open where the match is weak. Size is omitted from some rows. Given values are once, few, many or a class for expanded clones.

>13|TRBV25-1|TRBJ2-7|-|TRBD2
CASSTGGVYEQYF
TGTGCCAGCTCTACGGGGGGAGTCTACGAGCAGTACTTC
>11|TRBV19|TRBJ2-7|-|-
CASGPRGEQYF
TGTGCCAGTGGCCCCCGGGGGGAGCAGTACTTC
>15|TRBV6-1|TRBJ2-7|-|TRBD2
CASTPLTSEPYEQYF
TGTGCCAGCACCCCCCTAACTAGCGAACCATACGAGCAGTACTTC
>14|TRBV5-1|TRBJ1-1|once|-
CASSLDFRNTEAFF
TGCGCCAGCAGCTTGGACTTTAGGAACACTGAAGCTTTCTTT
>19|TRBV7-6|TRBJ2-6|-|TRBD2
CASSIGTSGRVPGANVLTF
TGTGCCAGCAGCATCGGGACTAGCGGGAGGGTCCCCGGGGCCAACGTCCTGACTTTC
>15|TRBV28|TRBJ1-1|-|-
CASSSLGKGVIEAFF
TGTGCCAGCAGTTCCCTAGGGAAAGGGGTAATTGAAGCTTTCTTT
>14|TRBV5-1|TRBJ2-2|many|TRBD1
CASRVTGATGELFF
TGCGCCAGCCGCGTCACAGGGGCCACCGGGGAGCTGTTTTTT
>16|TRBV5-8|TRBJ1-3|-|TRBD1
CASSPDRGSSGNTIYF
TGTGCCAGCAGTCCAGACAGGGGAAGCTCTGGAAACACCATATATTTT
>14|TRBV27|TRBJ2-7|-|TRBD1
CASSPRTGGYEQYF
TGTGCCAGCAGTCCCCGGACAGGGGGCTACGAGCAGTACTTC
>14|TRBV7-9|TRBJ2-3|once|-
CASSFAGSWDTQYF
TGTGCCAGCAGCTTTGCAGGATCGTGGGATACGCAGTATTTT
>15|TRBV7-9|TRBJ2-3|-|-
CASSLQWFRTDTQYF
TGTGCCAGCAGCCTCCAATGGTTCCGAACAGATACGCAGTATTTT
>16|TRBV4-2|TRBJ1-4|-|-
CASSQDEGQGGERLFF
TGTGCCAGCAGCCAAGATGAAGGGCAGGGTGGGGAGAGGCTGTTTTTT
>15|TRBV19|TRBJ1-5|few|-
CASRRQKLSNQPQHF
TGTGCCAGTCGCAGGCAGAAATTGAGCAATCAGCCCCAGCATTTT
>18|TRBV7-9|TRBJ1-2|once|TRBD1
CASSQELPEPRDRNGYTF
TGTGCCAGCAGCCAAGAATTGCCTGAGCCCCGGGACAGAAATGGCTACACCTTC
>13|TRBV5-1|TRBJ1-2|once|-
CASSAAENYGYTF
TGCGCCAGCAGCGCCGCGGAGAACTATGGCTACACCTTC